These T cell receptor beta chains were read from a single sample in a study of control samples from healthy donors and cancer patients. Method: immunoSEQ multiplex PCR; TCRdb's copy keeps in-frame clones and lacks some. Found here are under 300,000 clones, over 75% of them singletons; the top ten hold roughly 13%. The material sequenced was PBMCs. The origin of the receptors is a woman aged 55-70 years with lung cancer. The CDR3 runs from the conserved cysteine through the conserved F or W. Fields, in order: CDR3 length, V gene, J gene, clone size, D gene, CDR3 protein, CDR3 DNA. The D gene is left open where the match is weak. Size is stated for part of the rows, as once, few or many counts, or as a class when the clone is expanded.

13	TRBV3-1/TRBV3-2	TRBJ1-6	.	TRBD1	CASSPRQGTPLHF	TGTGCCAGCAGCCCCAGACAGGGTACACCCCTCCACTTT
13	TRBV5-6	TRBJ1-5	.	.	CASSLRRNQPQHF	TGTGCCAGCAGCTTGAGACGTAATCAGCCCCAGCATTTT
18	TRBV7-8	TRBJ2-2	.	.	CASSLRGRRGGFTGELFF	TGTGCCAGCAGCTTAAGGGGGAGACGGGGAGGGTTCACCGGGGAGCTGTTTTTT
16	TRBV7-2	TRBJ2-3	.	TRBD2	CASSSRTSGRTDTQYF	TGTGCCAGCAGCTCCCGGACTAGCGGGAGAACAGATACGCAGTATTTT
15	TRBV5-1	TRBJ2-2	.	TRBD1	CASSLETGVPGELFF	TGCGCCAGCAGCTTGGAAACAGGGGTTCCCGGGGAGCTGTTTTTT
14	TRBV6-5	TRBJ2-7	.	.	CASSYRSHTYEQYF	TGTGCCAGCAGTTACCGTAGCCATACCTACGAGCAGTACTTC
15	TRBV11-2	TRBJ2-3	.	.	CASSLGDSSTDTQYF	TGTGCCAGCAGCTTAGGGGATTCTAGCACAGATACGCAGTATTTT
13	TRBV15	TRBJ1-2	.	TRBD1	CATSRDRDYGYTF	TGTGCCACCAGCCGGGACAGGGACTATGGCTACACCTTC
13	TRBV9	TRBJ2-3	.	.	CASSPRRDDTQYF	TGTGCCAGCAGCCCCCGGAGGGACGATACGCAGTATTTT
15	TRBV2	TRBJ1-2	.	.	CASSNPGTPSYGYTF	TGTGCCAGCAGCAATCCCGGGACACCCAGCTATGGCTACACCTTC
15	TRBV6-5	TRBJ1-2	.	.	CASTPGDPRNYGYTF	TGTGCCAGCACCCCAGGGGACCCTCGTAACTATGGCTACACCTTC
16	TRBV5-1	TRBJ2-3	.	TRBD1	CASSSTGTGGVDTQYF	TGCGCCAGCAGCAGTACCGGGACAGGTGGGGTAGATACGCAGTATTTT
16	TRBV18	TRBJ2-1	once	TRBD2	CASSPPSGSSYNEQFF	TGTGCCAGCTCACCACCAAGCGGGAGCTCCTACAATGAGCAGTTCTTC
15	TRBV9	TRBJ2-7	many	.	CASSPRDASFGEQYF	TGTGCCAGCAGCCCCCGGGACGCGAGTTTCGGGGAGCAGTACTTC
14	TRBV19	TRBJ2-7	.	TRBD1	CASSILLQGNEQYF	TGTGCCAGTAGTATACTGTTACAGGGGAACGAGCAGTACTTC
11	TRBV11-2	TRBJ2-7	.	.	CASSLGGRRYF	TGTGCCAGCAGCTTAGGGGGCCGGCGGTACTTC
16	TRBV4-1	TRBJ2-5	.	.	CASSQDPGVGQETQYF	TGCGCCAGCAGCCAAGATCCAGGGGTTGGCCAAGAGACCCAGTACTTC
11	TRBV19	TRBJ1-1	.	TRBD1	CASSSAGGAFF	TGTGCCAGTAGTTCCGCAGGGGGAGCTTTCTTT
13	TRBV28	TRBJ1-2	.	.	CASSPRPSLGYTF	TGTGCCAGCAGCCCGAGGCCCTCCCTCGGCTACACCTTC
15	TRBV10-3	TRBJ1-1	.	.	CAISNMIDLGTEAFF	TGTGCCATCAGCAACATGATAGACTTAGGGACTGAAGCTTTCTTT
13	TRBV28	TRBJ2-2	.	.	CASRAANTGELFF	TGTGCCAGCAGAGCAGCGAACACCGGGGAGCTGTTTTTT
15	TRBV5-1	TRBJ2-3	.	TRBD2	CASSLDGTKGDTQYF	TGCGCCAGCAGCTTGGATGGGACTAAAGGTGATACGCAGTATTTT
16	TRBV7-8	TRBJ2-7	few	TRBD2	CASSLSGLAGVGEQYF	TGTGCCAGCAGCTTATCGGGACTAGCGGGAGTAGGGGAGCAGTACTTC
15	TRBV27	TRBJ2-1	.	TRBD2	CASRVAGVKYNEQFF	TGTGCCAGCAGGGTAGCGGGGGTGAAGTACAATGAGCAGTTCTTC
16	TRBV5-6	TRBJ1-4	once	TRBD1	CASSTGQGRGYRKLFF	TGTGCCAGCAGCACCGGACAGGGGAGAGGTTATCGAAAACTGTTTTTT
14	TRBV3-1/TRBV3-2	TRBJ1-2	.	TRBD1	CASSGPGTGYGYTF	TGTGCCAGCAGCGGTCCCGGGACAGGGTACGGCTACACCTTC
16	TRBV7-2	TRBJ1-1	.	TRBD1	CASSPRDRGRGTEAFF	TGTGCCAGCAGCCCCCGGGACAGGGGGCGAGGCACTGAAGCTTTCTTT
12	TRBV6-2/TRBV6-3	TRBJ1-2	.	.	CASSGVNYGYTF	TGTGCCAGCAGTGGAGTTAACTATGGCTACACCTTC
16	TRBV27	TRBJ1-3	.	.	CASSPFRLSPRDTIYF	TGTGCCAGCAGTCCCTTCCGCCTTTCTCCCAGGGACACCATATATTTT
14	TRBV5-1	TRBJ2-7	.	TRBD2	CASSHGTRGDEQYF	TGCGCCAGCAGCCATGGGACTAGAGGAGACGAGCAGTACTTC
12	TRBV3-1/TRBV3-2	TRBJ1-1	once	.	CASSQLQGEAFF	TGTGCCAGCAGCCAATTACAGGGTGAAGCTTTCTTT
16	TRBV21-1	TRBJ2-5	.	.	CASSHRPGQKSETQYF	TGTGCCAGCAGCCACCGACCGGGACAAAAGTCAGAGACCCAGTACTTC
16	TRBV18	TRBJ2-7	.	TRBD1	CASSPSRGTGRLEQYF	TGTGCCAGCTCACCATCCCGGGGGACAGGGAGGCTAGAGCAGTACTTC
14	TRBV5-5	TRBJ1-5	.	.	CASSLGGVGQPQHF	TGTGCCAGCAGCTTGGGTGGCGTTGGGCAGCCCCAGCATTTT
15	TRBV3-1/TRBV3-2	TRBJ2-3	.	.	CASSQDLVRTDTQYF	TGTGCCAGCAGCCAAGATCTTGTTCGCACAGATACGCAGTATTTT
14	TRBV9	TRBJ2-6	.	.	CASSAGSGANVLTF	TGTGCCAGCAGCGCAGGGTCTGGGGCCAACGTCCTGACTTTC
14	TRBV9	TRBJ1-2	.	.	CASSSPGGYGGYTF	TGTGCCAGCAGCAGCCCCGGGGGCTACGGTGGCTACACCTTC
14	TRBV19	TRBJ2-4	.	.	CASSIAGTKNIQYF	TGTGCCAGTAGTATAGCAGGGACCAAAAACATTCAGTACTTC
16	TRBV10-3	TRBJ1-3	.	TRBD1	CAISQSPGQGGNTIYF	TGTGCCATCAGTCAATCGCCGGGACAGGGCGGAAACACCATATATTTT
17	TRBV27	TRBJ2-2	.	.	CASSLGWQGSNTGELFF	TGTGCCAGCAGTTTGGGGTGGCAGGGCTCGAACACCGGGGAGCTGTTTTTT
13	TRBV30	TRBJ1-1	.	.	CAWSVRFNTEAFF	TGTGCCTGGAGTGTAAGGTTTAACACTGAAGCTTTCTTT
18	TRBV19	TRBJ1-1	.	TRBD1	CASSRPRQGQGGYTEAFF	TGTGCCAGTAGTAGACCCAGACAGGGACAAGGAGGGTACACTGAAGCTTTCTTT
17	TRBV5-1	TRBJ1-2	.	.	CASSLEAAFSEIYGYTF	TGCGCCAGCAGCTTGGAGGCAGCCTTCTCTGAAATCTATGGCTACACCTTC
13	TRBV24-1	TRBJ2-1	.	.	CATSDHDWTGQFF	TGTGCCACCAGTGATCACGACTGGACGGGGCAGTTCTTC
15	TRBV19	TRBJ1-2	.	TRBD1	CASRRWMDRDHGYTF	TGTGCCAGTAGGCGGTGGATGGACAGGGACCATGGCTACACCTTC
15	TRBV20-1	TRBJ2-2	.	TRBD1	CSASSGGYNTEELFF	TGCAGTGCTAGTTCAGGGGGTTATAACACCGAGGAGCTGTTTTTT